One TCR beta chain is described in this entry. The antigen is unknown. This record comes from a study of T cell responses to AZD1222 COVID-19 vaccine. V was shortened by 4 bases and J by 6 bases, with 10 bases between the two germline ends. Germline loops: CDR1 SGHNT, CDR2 YYREEE (reference sequence). The CDR3 has 12 amino acids. Pooled together were second doses at about 4 or about 12 weeks. General observations from the study: Spike-specific TCR repertoires showed rising breadth and depth after two AZD1222 doses. Of spike-specific TCRs, nearly half reportedly target regions left unmutated in variants.

Assay used: immunoSEQ multiplex PCR; TCRdb lists only in-frame clones, some missing. This table holds roughly 180,000 clones, 85% to 95% found once. The sequence came from an adult who received the AZD1222 COVID-19 vaccine. Specimen: peripheral blood, collected 28 days after the second AZD1222 dose. The J gene is TRBJ1-1, the V gene TRBV5-4; D unresolved. Here the CDR3 DNA reads TGTGCCAGCAGCGGGCTCGAACCTGAAGCTTTCTTT. It is translated as CASSGLEPEAFF.